Given below is one T cell receptor (beta chain) in context. This clone was found once. No antigen is known for it. Per-nucleotide qualities are absent, and no much larger clonotype sits a single base away. TCRbeta CDR3 regions were amplified from genomic DNA by means of the immunoSEQ Assay, a bias-controlled multiplex PCR. The original pipeline was this. Within the assay, amplification of reference gene primers was used to estimate how many nucleated cells each sample contained. Sequence reads were collapsed and filtered to measure the absolute abundance of every unique TCRbeta CDR3 rearrangement. For each sample, productive Simpson clonality was calculated as the square root of Simpson's diversity index over productive rearrangements. Here the immuneACCESS table is served through TCRdb, limited to in-frame sequences with V and J called. Missing clones are a known gap in these copies; in checked studies unresolved V genes cover under half, and the rest lacks a known reason. Clone size and V and J calls were adopted from that table, with D and trimming inferred from the DNA. The sample contains around 290,000 clones, approximately 90% of them found a single time. Together, the top ten hold 2% to 2.5% of the sample.

These data are taken from a study of blood T cell repertoires in COVID-19 (dated by TCRdb to the early 2020s). Broadly, across the study: Recovered participants in ImmuneRACE Cohort 3 were defined by two consecutive negative NP/OP PCR tests, clearance by a healthcare professional, or resolution of symptoms. Samples from collaborators originated in the United States, Italy and Spain and spanned both the acute and convalescent phases of COVID-19. The material from the prospective study consisted of cDNA or gDNA derived from T cells, B-cell-depleted T cells, or PBMCs. Deeply sampled blood TCRbeta repertoires from subjects exposed to, actively infected with, or recovered from COVID-19 were included in the dataset. A freely available public database, intended as a resource for researchers studying the immune response to SARS-CoV-2, is where the repertoires were released. The samples were drawn from two sources: the first 160 participants of the ongoing ImmuneRACE study, and 1,000 to 1,500 subjects contributed by 6 global collaborators. A de-identified subject ID, COVID-19 status, age in years and sex were almost always included in the sample metadata. HLA class I and class II types, where available, came from metadata supplied by the sample provider rather than from assay-based typing. What the authors observed across the whole study: How much clinical and demographic metadata was included differed by source and by participant, and the metadata was provided uncurated.

In the prospective study, participants were 18 to 89 years old, resided in under 30 geographic areas of the United States, and were enrolled through a virtual design. Cohort assignment in the prospective study relied on participant-reported clinical history from a screening survey and a study questionnaire. Mobile phlebotomists in the prospective study collected whole blood, serum and a nasopharyngeal or oropharyngeal swab from every participant. Additional blood draws and questionnaires over an approximately two-month period could optionally be provided by prospective study participants. Blood samples from the prospective study were shipped frozen or at room temperature prior to DNA extraction. CDR1 MDHEN and CDR2 SYDVKM were looked up in the germline V gene. Trimming takes 5 bases from V and 7 bases from J, and the germline ends sit 14 bases apart. The CDR3 runs 14 amino acids, cysteine and phenylalanine included. The CDR3 DNA has 42 bases and is translated from base 1.

The rearrangement joined TRBV28 to TRBJ1-4; a tentative D match to TRBD1 spans 5 bases. This clonotype was obtained from a woman in her sixties or seventies in a cohort exposed to, infected with or recovered from COVID-19 (not recorded which). Specimen: PBMCs or T cells enriched from blood (not recorded which). The DNA sequence follows: TGTGCCAGCAGTGGGCAGGGTAGGGCTGAAAAACTGTTTTTT. Its translation is CASSGQGRAEKLFF.